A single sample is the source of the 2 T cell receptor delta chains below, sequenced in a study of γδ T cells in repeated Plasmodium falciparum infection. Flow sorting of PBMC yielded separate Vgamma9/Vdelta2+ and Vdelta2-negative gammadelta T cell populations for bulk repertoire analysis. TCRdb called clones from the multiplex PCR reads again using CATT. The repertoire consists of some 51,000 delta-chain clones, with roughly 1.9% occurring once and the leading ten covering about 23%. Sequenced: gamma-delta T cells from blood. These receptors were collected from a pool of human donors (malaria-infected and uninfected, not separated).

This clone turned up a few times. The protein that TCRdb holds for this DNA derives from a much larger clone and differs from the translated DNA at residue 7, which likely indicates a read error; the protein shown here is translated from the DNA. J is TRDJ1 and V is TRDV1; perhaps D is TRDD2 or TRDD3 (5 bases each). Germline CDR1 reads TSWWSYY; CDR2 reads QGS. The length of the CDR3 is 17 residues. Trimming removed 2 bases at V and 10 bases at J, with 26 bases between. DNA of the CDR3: TGTGCTCTTGGGGAATCGGTTCCTTTTATCCAGGGATTTGTACTCATCTTT. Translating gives CALGESVPFIQGFVLIF.

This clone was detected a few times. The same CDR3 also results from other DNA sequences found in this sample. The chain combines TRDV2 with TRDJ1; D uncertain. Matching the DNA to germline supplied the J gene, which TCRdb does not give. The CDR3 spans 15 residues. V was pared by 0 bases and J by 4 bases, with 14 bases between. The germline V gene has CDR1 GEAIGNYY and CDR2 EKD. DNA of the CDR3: TGTGCCTGTGACACCGTGGGAGTGCCTATCGATAAACTCATCTTT. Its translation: CACDTVGVPIDKLIF.